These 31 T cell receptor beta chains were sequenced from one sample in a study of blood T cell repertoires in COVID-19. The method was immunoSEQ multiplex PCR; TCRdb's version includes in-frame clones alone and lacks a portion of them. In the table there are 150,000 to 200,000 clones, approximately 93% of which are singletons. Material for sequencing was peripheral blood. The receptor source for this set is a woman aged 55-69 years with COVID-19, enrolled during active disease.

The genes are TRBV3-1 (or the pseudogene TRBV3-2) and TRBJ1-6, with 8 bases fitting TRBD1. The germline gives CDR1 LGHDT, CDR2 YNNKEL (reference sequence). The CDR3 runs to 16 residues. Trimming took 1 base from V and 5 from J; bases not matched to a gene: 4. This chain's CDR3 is CASSQGTGLDNSPLHF. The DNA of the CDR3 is TGTGCCAGCAGCCAAGGGACAGGGTTGGATAATTCACCCCTCCACTTT.

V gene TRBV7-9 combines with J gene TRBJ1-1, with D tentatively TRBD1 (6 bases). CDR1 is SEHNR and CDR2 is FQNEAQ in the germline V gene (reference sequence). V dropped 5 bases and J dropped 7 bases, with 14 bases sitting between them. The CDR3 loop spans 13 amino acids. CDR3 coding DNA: TGTGCCAGCAGCCGAGGGACAAGGGATGAAGCTTTCTTT. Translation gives CASSRGTRDEAFF. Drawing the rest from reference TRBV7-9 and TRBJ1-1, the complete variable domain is DTGVSQNPRHKITKRGQNVTFRCDPISEHNRLYWYRQTLGQGPEFLTYFQNEAQLEKSRLLSDRFSAERPKGSFSTLEIQRTEQGDSAMYLCASSRGTRDEAFFGQGTRLTVV.

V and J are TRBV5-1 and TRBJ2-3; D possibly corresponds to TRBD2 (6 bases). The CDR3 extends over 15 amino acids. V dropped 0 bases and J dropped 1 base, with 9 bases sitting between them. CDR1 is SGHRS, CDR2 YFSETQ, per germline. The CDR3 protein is CASSLEPGGTDTQYF. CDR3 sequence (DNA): TGCGCCAGCAGCTTGGAACCGGGGGGCACAGATACGCAGTATTTT.

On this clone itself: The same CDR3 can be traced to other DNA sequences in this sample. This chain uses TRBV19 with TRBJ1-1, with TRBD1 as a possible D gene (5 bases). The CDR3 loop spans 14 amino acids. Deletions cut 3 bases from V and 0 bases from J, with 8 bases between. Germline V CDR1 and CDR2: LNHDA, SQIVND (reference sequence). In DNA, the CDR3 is TGTGCCAGTAGTATCGGGGGACTGAACACTGAAGCTTTCTTT. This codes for CASSIGGLNTEAFF. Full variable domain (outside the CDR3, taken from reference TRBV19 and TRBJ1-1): DGGITQSPKYLFRKEGQNVTLSCEQNLNHDAMYWYRQDPGQGLRLIYYSQIVNDFQKGDIAEGYSVSREKKESFPLTVTSAQKNPTAFYLCASSIGGLNTEAFFGQGTRLTVV.

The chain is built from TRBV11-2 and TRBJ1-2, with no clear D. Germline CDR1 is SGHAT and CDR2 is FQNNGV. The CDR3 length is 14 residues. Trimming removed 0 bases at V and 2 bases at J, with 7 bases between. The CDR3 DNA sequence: TGTGCCAGCAGCTTAGAGGCCTCAAACTATGGCTACACCTTC. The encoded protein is CASSLEASNYGYTF.

The CDR3 DNA is TGCAGCGTTGAAGATATAGGGGACACTGAAGCTTTCTTT. This sequence encodes CSVEDIGDTEAFF. This chain uses TRBV29-1 with TRBJ1-1; possible D gene TRBD1, 5 bases. Germline CDR1 SQVTM, CDR2 ANQGSEA. The CDR3 is made up of 13 amino acids. Trimming pared 0 bases from V and 3 bases from J, leaving 8 bases between.

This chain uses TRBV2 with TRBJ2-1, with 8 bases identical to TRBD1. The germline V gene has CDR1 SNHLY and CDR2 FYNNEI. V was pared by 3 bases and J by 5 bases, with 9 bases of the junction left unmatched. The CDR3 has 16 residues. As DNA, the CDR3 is TGTGCCAGCAGTGAGGACAGGGTAGGGAGCAACAATGAGCAGTTCTTC. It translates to CASSEDRVGSNNEQFF. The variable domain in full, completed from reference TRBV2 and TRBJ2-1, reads EPEVTQTPSHQVTQMGQEVILRCVPISNHLYFYWYRQILGQKVEFLVSFYNNEISEKSEIFDDQFSVERPDGSNFTLKIRSTKLEDSAMYFCASSEDRVGSNNEQFFGPGTRLTVL.

CDR3 nucleotides: TGTGCCAGCAGCTCGGGGACAGGGGCTTCCTCCTTTCTCCACTTT. Translated: CASSSGTGASSFLHF. The V call is TRBV7-9, the J call TRBJ1-6; TRBD1 matches 10 bases. V was clipped by 4 bases and J by 16 bases; unmatched bases: 13. The CDR3 covers 15 residues. CDR1 and CDR2 from the germline V gene are SEHNR and FQNEAQ (reference sequence).

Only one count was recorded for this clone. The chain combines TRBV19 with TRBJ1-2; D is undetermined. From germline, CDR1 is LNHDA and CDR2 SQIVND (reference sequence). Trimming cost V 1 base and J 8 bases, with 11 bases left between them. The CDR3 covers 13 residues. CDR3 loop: CASSIVAGRGYTF. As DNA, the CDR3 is TGTGCCAGTAGTATAGTGGCGGGTAGGGGCTACACCTTC.

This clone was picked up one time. The chain's CDR3 is CAAQQGNDQPQHF. CDR3 DNA sequence: TGTGCCGCCCAACAGGGTAACGATCAGCCCCAGCATTTT. The V and J genes are TRBV10-3 and TRBJ1-5, with D possibly TRBD1 on 6 matching bases. V lost 11 bases, J lost 5 bases, and 16 bases lay in between. Germline CDR1 ENHRY, CDR2 SYGVKD. This CDR3 has 13 amino acids.

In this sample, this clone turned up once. Here the CDR3 DNA reads TGTGCCAGCAGTGAATCGGGGAGAGGTGGGACTGAAGCTTTCTTT. It yields the protein CASSESGRGGTEAFF. The chain carries TRBV6-1 and TRBJ1-1, with D unclear. Germline V gene data show CDR1 as MNHNS and CDR2 as SASEGT. V was shortened by 2 bases and J by 5 bases, with 15 bases between the two germline ends. The CDR3 is made up of 15 amino acids.

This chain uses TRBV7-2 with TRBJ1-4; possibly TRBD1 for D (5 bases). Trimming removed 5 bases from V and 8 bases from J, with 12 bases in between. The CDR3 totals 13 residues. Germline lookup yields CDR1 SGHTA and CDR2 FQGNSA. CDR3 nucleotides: TGTGCCAGCAGCCCCCGGGGGGTAGAAAAACTGTTTTTT. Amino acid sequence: CASSPRGVEKLFF.

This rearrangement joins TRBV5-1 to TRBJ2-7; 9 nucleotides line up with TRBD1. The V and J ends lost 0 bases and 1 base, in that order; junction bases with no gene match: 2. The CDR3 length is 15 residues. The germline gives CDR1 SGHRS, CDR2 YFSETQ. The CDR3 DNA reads TGCGCCAGCAGCTTGGCACAGGGGGCTTCCTACGAGCAGTACTTC. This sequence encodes CASSLAQGASYEQYF. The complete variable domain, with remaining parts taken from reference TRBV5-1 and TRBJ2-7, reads KAGVTQTPRYLIKTRGQQVTLSCSPISGHRSVSWYQQTPGQGLQFLFEYFSETQRNKGNFPGRFSGRQFSNSRSEMNVSTLELGDSALYLCASSLAQGASYEQYFGPGTRLTVT.

CDR3 in DNA: TGTGCCAGTAGTATAAGTTTTCGGGGGGCGGAAGCTTTCTTT. Protein: CASSISFRGAEAFF. The rearrangement joins TRBV19 to TRBJ1-1; possible D gene TRBD1, 6 bases. This CDR3 contains 14 residues. V was cut by 2 bases and J by 8 bases, with 15 bases left in between. Germline CDR1 and CDR2: LNHDA and SQIVND (reference sequence). Variable domain in full (rest from reference TRBV19 and TRBJ1-1): DGGITQSPKYLFRKEGQNVTLSCEQNLNHDAMYWYRQDPGQGLRLIYYSQIVNDFQKGDIAEGYSVSREKKESFPLTVTSAQKNPTAFYLCASSISFRGAEAFFGQGTRLTVV.

The CDR3 region is CASSWAQGARTEAFF. The CDR3 DNA sequence: TGCGCCAGCAGCTGGGCCCAGGGGGCGAGGACTGAAGCTTTCTTT. The chain carries TRBV5-1 and TRBJ1-1; 8 nucleotides match TRBD1. V lost 3 bases and J lost 5; bases outside the gene matches: 9. CDR1 SGHRS and CDR2 YFSETQ come from the germline V gene. The CDR3 covers 15 residues.

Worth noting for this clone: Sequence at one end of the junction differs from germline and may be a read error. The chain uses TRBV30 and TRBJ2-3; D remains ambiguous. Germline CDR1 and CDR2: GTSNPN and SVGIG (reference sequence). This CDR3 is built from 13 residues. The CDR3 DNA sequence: TGTGCCTGGAACACAGTAAGCATAGATACGCAGTATTTT. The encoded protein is CAWNTVSIDTQYF.

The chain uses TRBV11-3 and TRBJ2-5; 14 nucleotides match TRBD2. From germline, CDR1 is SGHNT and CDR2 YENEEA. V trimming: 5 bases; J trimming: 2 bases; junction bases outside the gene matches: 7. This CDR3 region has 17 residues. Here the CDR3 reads CASSAGLAGARQETQYF. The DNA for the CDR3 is TGTGCCAGCAGCGCGGGACTAGCGGGGGCCCGTCAAGAGACCCAGTACTTC.

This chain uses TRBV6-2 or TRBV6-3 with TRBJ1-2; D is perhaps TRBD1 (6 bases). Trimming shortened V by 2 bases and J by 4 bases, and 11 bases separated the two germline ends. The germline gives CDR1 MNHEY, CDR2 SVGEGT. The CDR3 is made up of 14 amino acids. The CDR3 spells CASSYLPGAYGYTF. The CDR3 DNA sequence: TGTGCCAGCAGTTACCTCCCAGGGGCCTATGGCTACACCTTC.

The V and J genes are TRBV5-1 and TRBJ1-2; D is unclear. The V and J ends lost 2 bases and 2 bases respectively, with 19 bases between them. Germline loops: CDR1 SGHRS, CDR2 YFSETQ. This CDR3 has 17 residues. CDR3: CASSFRVRGFENYGYTF. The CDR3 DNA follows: TGCGCCAGCAGCTTCCGGGTTCGGGGTTTTGAAAACTATGGCTACACCTTC.

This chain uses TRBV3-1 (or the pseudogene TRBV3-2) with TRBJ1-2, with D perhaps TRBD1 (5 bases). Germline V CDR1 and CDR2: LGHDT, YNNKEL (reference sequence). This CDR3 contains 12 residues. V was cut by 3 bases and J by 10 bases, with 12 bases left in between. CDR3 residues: CASSHPGGTYTF. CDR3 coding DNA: TGTGCCAGCAGCCACCCCGGCGGGACCTACACCTTC.

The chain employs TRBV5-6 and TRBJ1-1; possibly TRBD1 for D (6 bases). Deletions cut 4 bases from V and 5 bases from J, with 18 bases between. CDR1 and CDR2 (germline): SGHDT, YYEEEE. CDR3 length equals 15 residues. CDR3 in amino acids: CASSKNRAWGTEAFF. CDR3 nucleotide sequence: TGTGCCAGCAGCAAGAACAGGGCTTGGGGGACTGAAGCTTTCTTT.

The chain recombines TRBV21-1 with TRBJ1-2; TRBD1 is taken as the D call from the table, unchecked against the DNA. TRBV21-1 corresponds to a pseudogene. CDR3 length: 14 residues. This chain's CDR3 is CASTPKGRFFGYTF. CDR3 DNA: TGTGCCAGCACCCCCAAGGGGCGCTTTTTTGGCTACACCTTC.

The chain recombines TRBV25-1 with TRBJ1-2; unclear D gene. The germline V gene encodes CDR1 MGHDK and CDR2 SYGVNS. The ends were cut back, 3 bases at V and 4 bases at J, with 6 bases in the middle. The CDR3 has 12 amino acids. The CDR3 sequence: CASSDRSYGYTF. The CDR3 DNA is TGTGCCAGCAGTGATCGTAGCTATGGCTACACCTTC.

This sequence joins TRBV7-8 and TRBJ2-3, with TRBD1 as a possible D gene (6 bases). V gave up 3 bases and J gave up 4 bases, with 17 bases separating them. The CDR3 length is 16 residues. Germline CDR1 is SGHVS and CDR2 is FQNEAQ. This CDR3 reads CASSLQTAGVPDTQYF. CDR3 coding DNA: TGTGCCAGCAGCTTGCAGACGGCAGGGGTGCCAGATACGCAGTATTTT.

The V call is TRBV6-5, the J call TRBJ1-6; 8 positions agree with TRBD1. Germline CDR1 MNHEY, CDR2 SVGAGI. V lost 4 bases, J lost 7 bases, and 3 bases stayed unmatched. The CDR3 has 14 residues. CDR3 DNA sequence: TGTGCCAGCAGTTTGGGACAGGACAATTCACCCCTCCACTTT. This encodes CASSLGQDNSPLHF.

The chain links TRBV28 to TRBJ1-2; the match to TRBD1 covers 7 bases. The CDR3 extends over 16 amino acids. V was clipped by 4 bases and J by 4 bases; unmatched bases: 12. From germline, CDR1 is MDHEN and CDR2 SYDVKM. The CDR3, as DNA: TGTGCCAGCAGTTCCCCCCGGCAGGGGGGAGGCTATGGCTACACCTTC. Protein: CASSSPRQGGGYGYTF.

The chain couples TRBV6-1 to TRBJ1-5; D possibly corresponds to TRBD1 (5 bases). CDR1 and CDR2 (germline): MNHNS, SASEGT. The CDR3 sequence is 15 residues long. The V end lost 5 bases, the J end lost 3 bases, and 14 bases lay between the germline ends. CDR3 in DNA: TGTGCCAGCAGTCCCGGTCCCAGGGCCAATCAGCCCCAGCATTTT. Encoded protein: CASSPGPRANQPQHF.

The CDR3 coding sequence is TGTGCCAGCAGTTACTCCGGGACAGGGGCCGGTCAGCCCCAGCATTTT. Translating gives CASSYSGTGAGQPQHF. This chain links TRBV6-5 with TRBJ1-5; 10 nucleotides match TRBD1. Germline lookup yields CDR1 MNHEY and CDR2 SVGAGI. This CDR3 has 16 amino acids. Trimming cost V 0 bases and J 6 bases; bases outside gene matches: 5.

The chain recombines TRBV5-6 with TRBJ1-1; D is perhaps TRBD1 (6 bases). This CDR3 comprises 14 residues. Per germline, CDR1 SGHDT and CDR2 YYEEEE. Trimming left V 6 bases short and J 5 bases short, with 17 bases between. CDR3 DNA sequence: TGTGCCAGCATCCCGGGGGGGGCAGGTACTGAAGCTTTCTTT. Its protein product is CASIPGGAGTEAFF. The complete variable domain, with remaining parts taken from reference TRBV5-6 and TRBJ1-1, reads DAGVTQSPTHLIKTRGQQVTLRCSPKSGHDTVSWYQQALGQGPQFIFQYYEEEERQRGNFPDRFSGHQFPNYSSELNVNALLLGDSALYLCASIPGGAGTEAFFGQGTRLTVV.

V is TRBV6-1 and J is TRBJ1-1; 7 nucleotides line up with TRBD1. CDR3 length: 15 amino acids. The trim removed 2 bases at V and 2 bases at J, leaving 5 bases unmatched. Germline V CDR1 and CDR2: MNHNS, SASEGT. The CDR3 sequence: CASSERGTVNTEAFF. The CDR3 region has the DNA TGTGCCAGCAGTGAAAGGGGGACAGTAAACACTGAAGCTTTCTTT.

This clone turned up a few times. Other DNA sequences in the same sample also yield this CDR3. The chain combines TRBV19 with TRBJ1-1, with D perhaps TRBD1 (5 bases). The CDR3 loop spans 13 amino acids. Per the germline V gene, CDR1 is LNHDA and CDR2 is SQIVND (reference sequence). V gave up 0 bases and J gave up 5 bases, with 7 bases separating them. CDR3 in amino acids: CASSIDRETEAFF. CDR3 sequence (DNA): TGTGCCAGTAGTATAGACAGGGAAACTGAAGCTTTCTTT.